Listed here is a single T cell receptor (beta chain). Its antigen is currently unknown. Together with a sample-barcoded 5' primer, a J-beta primer mix was included in a second PCR lasting roughly 6 to 12 cycles. TCRdb used MiXCR to reprocess the 5' RACE reads, holding one entry per CDR3 protein. The sample holds 1.2 million to 1.5 million distinct CDR3 sequences, approximately 40% seen once. The data stem from a study of blood T cells in healthy people across ages. Study summary: Template switching recovered approximately one barcoded beta molecule for every two T cells.

Whole-study findings and limits: Shifts in expanded clonotypes may have been confounded by donor CMV status, which was unknown. Fewer expanded clones and more diversity marked long-lived versus aged donors.

The V gene's germline CDR1 is GTSNPN and CDR2 SVGIG (reference sequence). V was clipped by 2 bases and J by 11 bases, with 15 bases between them. The CDR3 is 12 amino acids. The sequence was obtained from a woman between 18 and 30 years old in good health. The genes are TRBV30 and TRBJ2-5; a possible D gene is TRBD1 (6 bases). Sequences were obtained from blood. CDR3 protein: CAWSLTGKEQYF. CDR3 sequence (DNA): TGTGCCTGGAGTCTAACAGGGAAAGAGCAGTACTTC.